One and the same sample provided the 6 T cell receptor beta chains below, sequenced in a study of blood T cells in healthy people across ages. The use of a sample-barcoded 5' primer and a J-beta primer mix characterized a second PCR of roughly 7 to 12 cycles. TCRdb fed the 5' RACE reads into MiXCR, producing one record per CDR3 protein. The sample has about 680,000 distinct CDR3 sequences, 45% to 50% seen once. Sequencing was performed on blood. The receptors derive from an older woman in good health.

The chain has TRBV7-2 and TRBJ2-7, with 7 bases fitting TRBD1. The CDR3 is made up of 13 amino acids. V was pared by 6 bases and J by 2 bases, with 4 bases of the junction left unmatched. Germline CDR1 reads SGHTA; CDR2 reads FQGNSA. In DNA, the CDR3 is TGTGCCAGCAGAAGTGACAGGGCCTACGAGCAGTACTTC. It yields the protein CASRSDRAYEQYF.

This clonotype was seen ten or more times. This chain uses TRBV4-1 with TRBJ1-3; D is ambiguous. CDR3 length equals 14 residues. V lost 2 bases and J 6 bases, leaving 11 bases between the germline ends. CDR1 and CDR2 from the germline V gene are MGHRA and YSYEKL. The CDR3 spells CASSQSLVQNTIYF. The DNA for the CDR3 is TGCGCCAGCAGCCAATCCCTCGTGCAAAACACCATATATTTT.

The V gene is TRBV29-1, the J gene TRBJ2-3; 7 nucleotides line up with TRBD2. Per germline, CDR1 SQVTM and CDR2 ANQGSEA. With V trimmed by 7 bases and J by 0 bases, 4 bases remained unmatched. The length of the CDR3 is 13 residues. CDR3 coding DNA: TGCAGCGCAGGAGCGGGAAGCACAGATACGCAGTATTTT. This encodes CSAGAGSTDTQYF.

The rearrangement uses TRBV14 and TRBJ2-7; 8 positions agree with TRBD2. J gave up 5 bases and V 8 bases, and 8 bases lay outside the gene matches. This CDR3 is 13 amino acids long. In germline, CDR1 is SGHDN, CDR2 FVKESK. DNA for the CDR3: TGTGCCAGCGCCCAAGCGGGAGCCAACGAGCAGTACTTC. Protein sequence: CASAQAGANEQYF.

The J gene is TRBJ2-5, the V gene TRBV5-1; tentatively, D is TRBD2 (6 bases). Trimming removed 2 bases from V and 11 bases from J, with 19 bases in between. The CDR3 is 14 amino acids. CDR1 SGHRS and CDR2 YFSETQ come from the germline V gene. The CDR3 bases are TGCGCCAGCAGCTTTACGGGAGACATCGATGAGCAGTACTTC. Residues: CASSFTGDIDEQYF.

This clonotype was detected a few times. The V call is TRBV6-5, the J call TRBJ2-3, with TRBD1 as a possible D gene (6 bases). This CDR3 is built from 14 residues. Looked up from germline, CDR1 is MNHEY and CDR2 is SVGAGI. V lost 7 bases and J lost 0, with 11 bases in between. The CDR3 nucleotides are TGTGCCAGCACCTGGACAGCTAGCACAGATACGCAGTATTTT. Translated: CASTWTASTDTQYF.